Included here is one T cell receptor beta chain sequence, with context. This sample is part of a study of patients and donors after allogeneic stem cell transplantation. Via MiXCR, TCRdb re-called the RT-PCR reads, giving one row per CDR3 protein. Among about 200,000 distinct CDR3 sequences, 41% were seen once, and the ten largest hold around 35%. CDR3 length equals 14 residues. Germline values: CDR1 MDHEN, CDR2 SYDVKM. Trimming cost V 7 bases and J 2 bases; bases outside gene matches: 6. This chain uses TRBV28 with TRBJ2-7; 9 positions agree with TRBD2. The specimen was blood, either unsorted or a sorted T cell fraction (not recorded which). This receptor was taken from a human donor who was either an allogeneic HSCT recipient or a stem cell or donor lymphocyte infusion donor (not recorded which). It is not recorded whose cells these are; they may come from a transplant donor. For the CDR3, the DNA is TGTGCCAGCAAAGCGGGAGGCATTGCCTACGAGCAGTACTTC. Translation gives CASKAGGIAYEQYF.